Listed below are T cell receptor beta chains from one sample, sequenced in a study of a mutant IDH1 vaccine in newly diagnosed glioma. No antigens are known for them. Data came from immunoSEQ multiplex PCR; TCRdb stores just in-frame clones and leaves some out. The sample holds about 68,000 clones; 84% are singletons and the top ten take less than 15%. Sample: PBMCs, taken from a glioma patient whose treatment included an IDH1 peptide vaccine. The source of these receptors is a man aged 18 to 30 with glioma. Both conserved end residues are trimmed from each CDR3. Fields, in order: V gene, J gene, CDR3 protein.

V gene: TRBV25-1; J gene: TRBJ1-2; CDR3 protein: ASSDYAGEVSGYT
V gene: TRBV10-2; J gene: TRBJ1-2; CDR3 protein: ATGLNEGKGGYT
V gene: TRBV6-6; J gene: TRBJ2-7; CDR3 protein: ASSYSPSGSYEQY
V gene: TRBV7-6; J gene: TRBJ2-5; CDR3 protein: ASSSLVGQETQY
V gene: TRBV2; J gene: TRBJ1-5; CDR3 protein: ASSEGGEGFQPQH
V gene: TRBV7-9; J gene: TRBJ2-4; CDR3 protein: ASSSRTGGNIQY
V gene: TRBV30; J gene: TRBJ1-4; CDR3 protein: AGGRLTNEKLF
V gene: TRBV9; J gene: TRBJ1-6; CDR3 protein: ASRGQGAYSPLH
V gene: TRBV11-2; J gene: TRBJ2-2; CDR3 protein: ASSFLGAGGSTGELF
V gene: TRBV18; J gene: TRBJ1-5; CDR3 protein: ASSPWTGEGQPQH
V gene: TRBV2; J gene: TRBJ1-5; CDR3 protein: ASSTGQDSNQPQH
V gene: TRBV7-8; J gene: TRBJ2-5; CDR3 protein: ASSLDRGETQY
V gene: TRBV30; J gene: TRBJ1-4; CDR3 protein: AWTERVNEKLF
V gene: TRBV4-1; J gene: TRBJ2-5; CDR3 protein: ASSQDLGMETQY
V gene: TRBV5-4; J gene: TRBJ1-6; CDR3 protein: ASSWQGFNSPLH
V gene: TRBV15; J gene: TRBJ2-5; CDR3 protein: ATRGAAGKYQETQY
V gene: TRBV5-4; J gene: TRBJ2-3; CDR3 protein: ASSPSLGTGGTDTQY
V gene: TRBV7-2; J gene: TRBJ2-5; CDR3 protein: ASSSTGGGETQY
V gene: TRBV5-1; J gene: TRBJ2-1; CDR3 protein: ASSLEGQQF
V gene: TRBV4-3; J gene: TRBJ1-2; CDR3 protein: ASSQDTTGPSGYT
V gene: TRBV9; J gene: TRBJ2-2; CDR3 protein: ASSDKVGISPGELF
V gene: TRBV10-3; J gene: TRBJ1-1; CDR3 protein: AISEVREHGQTNTEAF
V gene: TRBV4-1; J gene: TRBJ1-2; CDR3 protein: ASSRGGGPYGYT
V gene: TRBV5-4; J gene: TRBJ2-2; CDR3 protein: ASSLASSIRRHTGELF
V gene: TRBV10-3; J gene: TRBJ2-5; CDR3 protein: AISDIDRGGETQY
V gene: TRBV7-2; J gene: TRBJ1-2; CDR3 protein: ASSRSEGRFYGYT
V gene: TRBV7-8; J gene: TRBJ2-3; CDR3 protein: ASSLDGSGGADTQY
V gene: TRBV7-9; J gene: TRBJ1-1; CDR3 protein: ASSFRITEAF
V gene: TRBV27; J gene: TRBJ1-1; CDR3 protein: ASSAGVATEAF
V gene: TRBV7-9; J gene: TRBJ2-7; CDR3 protein: ASSSPGQAYEQY
V gene: TRBV18; J gene: TRBJ1-1; CDR3 protein: ASSPRVSENTEAF
V gene: TRBV15; J gene: TRBJ2-2; CDR3 protein: ATSRDRGTVTGELF
V gene: TRBV30; J gene: TRBJ2-1; CDR3 protein: AWSPPYNEQF
V gene: TRBV5-1; J gene: TRBJ2-2; CDR3 protein: ASRRGDSNLNTGELF
V gene: TRBV27; J gene: TRBJ1-4; CDR3 protein: ASSFRRRGNEKLF
V gene: TRBV27; J gene: TRBJ1-5; CDR3 protein: ASSFRGGSQPQH
V gene: TRBV5-1; J gene: TRBJ1-2; CDR3 protein: ASSHEGARNYGYT
V gene: TRBV6-1; J gene: TRBJ2-7; CDR3 protein: ASSEALGQKGYEQY
V gene: TRBV7-3; J gene: TRBJ2-1; CDR3 protein: ASSLGTPNEQF
V gene: TRBV25-1; J gene: TRBJ1-2; CDR3 protein: ASSEYYPNYGYT
V gene: TRBV7-2; J gene: TRBJ2-7; CDR3 protein: ASSLESLREQY
V gene: TRBV4-2; J gene: TRBJ2-3; CDR3 protein: ASSLAGADTQY
V gene: TRBV7-9; J gene: TRBJ1-1; CDR3 protein: ASSALPGQGARNTEAF
V gene: TRBV18; J gene: TRBJ2-3; CDR3 protein: ASSPVTDLTDTQY
V gene: TRBV5-6; J gene: TRBJ2-5; CDR3 protein: ASSGEGRGQETQY
V gene: TRBV7-9; J gene: TRBJ2-7; CDR3 protein: ASSREGLYEQY
V gene: TRBV19; J gene: TRBJ2-2; CDR3 protein: ASDRIAGELF
V gene: TRBV4-3; J gene: TRBJ2-2; CDR3 protein: ASSQETGWGTGELF
V gene: TRBV5-1; J gene: TRBJ2-1; CDR3 protein: ASSLEVPGLAGSREQF
V gene: TRBV5-4; J gene: TRBJ1-5; CDR3 protein: ASSLGGFNQPQH
V gene: TRBV15; J gene: TRBJ2-7; CDR3 protein: ATSRDFAGREQY
V gene: TRBV5-6; J gene: TRBJ1-1; CDR3 protein: ASSLRGAGGTEAF
V gene: TRBV6-5; J gene: TRBJ2-3; CDR3 protein: ASSYWGTSTDTQY
V gene: TRBV27; J gene: TRBJ2-7; CDR3 protein: ASSSPGQIYEQY
V gene: TRBV4-3; J gene: TRBJ1-1; CDR3 protein: ASSHEGTAEAF
V gene: TRBV5-1; J gene: TRBJ1-2; CDR3 protein: ASSFTGVPNYGYT
V gene: TRBV4-3; J gene: TRBJ1-3; CDR3 protein: ASSQDWRTSGNTIY